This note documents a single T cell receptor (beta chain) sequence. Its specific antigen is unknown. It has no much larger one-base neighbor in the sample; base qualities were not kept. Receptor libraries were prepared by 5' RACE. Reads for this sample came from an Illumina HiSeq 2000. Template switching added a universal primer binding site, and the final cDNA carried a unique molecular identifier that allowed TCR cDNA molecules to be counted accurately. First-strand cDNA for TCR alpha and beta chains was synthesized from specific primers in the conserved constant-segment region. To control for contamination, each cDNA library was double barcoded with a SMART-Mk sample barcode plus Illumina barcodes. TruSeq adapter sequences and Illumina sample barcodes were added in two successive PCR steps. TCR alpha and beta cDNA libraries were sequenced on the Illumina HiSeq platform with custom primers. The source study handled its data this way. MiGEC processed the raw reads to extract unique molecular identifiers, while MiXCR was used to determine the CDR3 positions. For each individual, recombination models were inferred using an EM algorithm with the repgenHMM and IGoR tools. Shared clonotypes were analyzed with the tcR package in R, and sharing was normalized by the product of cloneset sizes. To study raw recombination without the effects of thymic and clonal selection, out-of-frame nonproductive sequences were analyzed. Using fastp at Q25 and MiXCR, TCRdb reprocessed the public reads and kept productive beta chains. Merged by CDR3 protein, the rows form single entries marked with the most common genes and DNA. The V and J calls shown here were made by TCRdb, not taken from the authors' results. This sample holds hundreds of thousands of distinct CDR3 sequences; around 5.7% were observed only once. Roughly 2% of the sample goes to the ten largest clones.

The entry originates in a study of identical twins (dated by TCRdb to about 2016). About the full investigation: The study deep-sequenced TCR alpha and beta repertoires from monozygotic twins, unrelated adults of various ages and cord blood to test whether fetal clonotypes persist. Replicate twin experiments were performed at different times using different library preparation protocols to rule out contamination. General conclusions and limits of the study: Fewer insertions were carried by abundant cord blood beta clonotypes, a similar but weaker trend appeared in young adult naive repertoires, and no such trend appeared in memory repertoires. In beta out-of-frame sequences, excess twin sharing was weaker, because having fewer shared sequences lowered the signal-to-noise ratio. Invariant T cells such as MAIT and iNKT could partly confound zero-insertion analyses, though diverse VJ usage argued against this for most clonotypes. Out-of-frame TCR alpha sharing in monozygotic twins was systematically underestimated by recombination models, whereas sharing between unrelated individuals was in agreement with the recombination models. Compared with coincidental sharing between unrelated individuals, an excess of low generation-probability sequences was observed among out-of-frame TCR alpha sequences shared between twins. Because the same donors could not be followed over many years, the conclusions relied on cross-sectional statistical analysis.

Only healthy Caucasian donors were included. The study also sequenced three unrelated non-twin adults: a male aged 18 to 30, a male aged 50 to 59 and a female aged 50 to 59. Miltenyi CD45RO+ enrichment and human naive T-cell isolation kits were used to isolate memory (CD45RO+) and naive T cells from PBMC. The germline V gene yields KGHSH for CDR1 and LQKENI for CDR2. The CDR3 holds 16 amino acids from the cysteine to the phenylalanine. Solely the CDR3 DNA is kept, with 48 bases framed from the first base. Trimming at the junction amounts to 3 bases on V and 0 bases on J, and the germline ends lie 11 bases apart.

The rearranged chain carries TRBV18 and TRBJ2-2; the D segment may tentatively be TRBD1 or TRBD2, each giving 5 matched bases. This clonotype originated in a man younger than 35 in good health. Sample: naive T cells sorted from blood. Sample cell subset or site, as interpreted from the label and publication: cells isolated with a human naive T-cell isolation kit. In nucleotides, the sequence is TGTGCCAGCTCACCCTCGACGGGACCGAACACCGGGGAGCTGTTTTTT. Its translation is CASSPSTGPNTGELFF.